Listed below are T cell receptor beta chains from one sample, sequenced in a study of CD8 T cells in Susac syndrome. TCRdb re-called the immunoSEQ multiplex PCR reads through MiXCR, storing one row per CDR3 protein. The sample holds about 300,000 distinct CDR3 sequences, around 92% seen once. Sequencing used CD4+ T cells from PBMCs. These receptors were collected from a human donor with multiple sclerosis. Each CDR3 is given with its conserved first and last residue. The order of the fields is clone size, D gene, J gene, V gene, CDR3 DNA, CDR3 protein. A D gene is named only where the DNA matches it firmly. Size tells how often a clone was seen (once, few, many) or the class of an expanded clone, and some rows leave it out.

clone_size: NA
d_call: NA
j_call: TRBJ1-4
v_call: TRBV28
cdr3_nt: TGTGCCAGCAGTTCTCCGGGCCGCCCTCCCGGTGAAAAACTGTTTTTT
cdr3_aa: CASSSPGRPPGEKLFF

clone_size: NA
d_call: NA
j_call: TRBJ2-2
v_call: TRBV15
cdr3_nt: TGTGCCACCAGCAGACGAGACAGATCGAACACCGGGGAGCTGTTTTTT
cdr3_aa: CATSRRDRSNTGELFF

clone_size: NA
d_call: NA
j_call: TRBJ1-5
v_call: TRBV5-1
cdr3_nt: TGCGCCAGCAGCTTTGCGGGGGAGCAGCCCCAGCATTTT
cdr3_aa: CASSFAGEQPQHF

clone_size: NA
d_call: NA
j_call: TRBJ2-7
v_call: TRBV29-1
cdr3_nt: TGCAGCGTTGGATTAGATAGCTACGAGCAGTACTTC
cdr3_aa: CSVGLDSYEQYF

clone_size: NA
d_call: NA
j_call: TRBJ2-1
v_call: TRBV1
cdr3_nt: TGCACCAGCAGCCAAGATAAGGGGGCCTACAATGAGCAGTTCTTC
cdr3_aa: CTSSQDKGAYNEQFF

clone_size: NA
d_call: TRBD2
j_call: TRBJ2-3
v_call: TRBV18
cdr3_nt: TGTGCCAGCTCACCGGAGGGACTAACCAAGGACCTTTGGCAGTATTTT
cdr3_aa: CASSPEGLTKDLWQYF

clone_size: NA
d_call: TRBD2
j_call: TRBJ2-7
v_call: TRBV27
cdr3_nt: TGTGCCAGCAGTTCCCGGGGAGCGGGGAGCTCCTACGAGCAGTACTTC
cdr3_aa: CASSSRGAGSSYEQYF

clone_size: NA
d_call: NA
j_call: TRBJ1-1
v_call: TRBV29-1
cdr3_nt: TGCAGCGTTGACAGGGACCGGTTTGGTGAAGCTTTCTTT
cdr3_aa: CSVDRDRFGEAFF

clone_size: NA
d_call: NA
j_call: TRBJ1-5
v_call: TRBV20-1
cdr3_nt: TGCAGTGCCCCACAGGGCGGCGTAAATCAGCCCCAGCATTTT
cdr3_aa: CSAPQGGVNQPQHF

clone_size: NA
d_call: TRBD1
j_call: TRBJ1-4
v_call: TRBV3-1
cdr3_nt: TGTGCCAGCAGCCGGAATACAGGGGGCCGTGAAAAACTGTTTTTT
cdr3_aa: CASSRNTGGREKLFF

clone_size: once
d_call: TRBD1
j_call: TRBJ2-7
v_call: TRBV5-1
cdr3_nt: TGCGCCAGCTCCCAGACAGGGGACTCCTACGAGCAGTACTTC
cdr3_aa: CASSQTGDSYEQYF

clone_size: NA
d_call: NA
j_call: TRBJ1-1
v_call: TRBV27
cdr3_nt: TGTGCCAGCAGTACGACAGATTGGGGACCCACTGAAGCTTTCTTT
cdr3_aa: CASSTTDWGPTEAFF